This entry is about one TCR beta chain. Its antigen is undetermined. The record originates from a study of blood T cells in healthy people across ages. Whole-study findings and limits: Unknown CMV status may confound age-related changes in expanded clones.

Through a sample-barcoded 5' primer and a J-beta primer mix, a second PCR was run for about 7 to 12 cycles. Tagging of each cDNA molecule was performed by a template-switch adaptor with 12 random nucleotides. MiXCR, run by TCRdb on the 5' RACE reads, gives a single entry per CDR3 protein. The sample lists 500,000 to 550,000 distinct CDR3 sequences; under 30% were seen once. Trimming cost V 11 bases and J 3 bases, with 13 bases left between them. Per germline, CDR1 MDHEN and CDR2 SYDVKM. The CDR3 length is 13 residues. Another study also made use of these data, one on T cells of mothers and their children.

The clonotype was recovered from a boy aged 5 to 17 in good health. The chain combines TRBV28 with TRBJ1-4; D is undetermined. The sample was blood. CDR3 coding DNA: TGTGCCGCGGTGAATACAGCTAATGAAAAACTGTTTTTT. Its translation: CAAVNTANEKLFF. The whole variable domain, filled in from reference TRBV28 and TRBJ1-4, reads DVKVTQSSRYLVKRTGEKVFLECVQDMDHENMFWYRQDPGLGLRLIYFSYDVKMKEKGDIPEGYSVSREKKERFSLILESASTNQTSMYLCAAVNTANEKLFFGSGTQLSVL.